This T cell receptor beta chain was observed in a study of human T cells and chemical hapten exposure. Noted time point: pre-sensitization, week 0. Treatment of the sample: therapeutic diphenylcyclopropenone sensitization with weekly scalp DPC. This clonotype was counted only a few times. Unique molecular identifiers were linked by the library to individual cDNA molecules. TCRdb reprocessed the RACE reads with MiXCR, giving one entry per CDR3 protein. Among 180,000 or so distinct CDR3 sequences listed, 25% to 30% were seen once. The receptor was isolated from a woman younger than 45 with alopecia areata. Some clones in this sample may be carry-over from other donors' samples. Sequences were derived from whole blood, sampled in connection with sensitization to the hapten diphenylcyclopropenone (DPC).

The DNA of the CDR3 is TGTGCCAGCAGACTTTGGGAGGCGGGAGGGCCTGGCACAGATACGCAGTATTTT. Protein product: CASRLWEAGGPGTDTQYF. The rearrangement uses TRBV28 and TRBJ2-3; TRBD2 matches 9 bases. Germline CDR1 MDHEN, CDR2 SYDVKM. After removal of 6 bases from V and 1 base from J, the junction contained 14 bases not matched to a gene. This CDR3 region has 18 residues.